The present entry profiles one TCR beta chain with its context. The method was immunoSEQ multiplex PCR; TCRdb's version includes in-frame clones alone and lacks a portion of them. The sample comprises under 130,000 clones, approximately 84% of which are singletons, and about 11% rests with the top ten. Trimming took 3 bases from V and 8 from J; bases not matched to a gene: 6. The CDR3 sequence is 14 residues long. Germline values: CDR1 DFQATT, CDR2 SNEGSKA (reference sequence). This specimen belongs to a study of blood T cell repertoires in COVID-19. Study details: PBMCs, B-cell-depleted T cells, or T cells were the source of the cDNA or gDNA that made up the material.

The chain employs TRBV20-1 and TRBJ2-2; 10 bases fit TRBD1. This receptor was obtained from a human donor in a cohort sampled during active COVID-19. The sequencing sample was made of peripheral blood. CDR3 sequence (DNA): TGCAGTGCTAGTGGGGACAGGGGCATTGGGGAGCTGTTTTTT. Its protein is CSASGDRGIGELFF.